Listed below are T cell receptor beta chains from one sample, sequenced in a study of cytomegalovirus exposure and HLA in healthy donors. Sequencing was performed with immunoSEQ multiplex PCR; in TCRdb, only in-frame clones are kept and a portion is missing. The table has some 150,000 clones, roughly 78% seen once. Specimen: PBMCs. All receptors come from a man aged 35-49 years in good health and CMV-seronegative. The conserved cysteine and the conserved F or W are not part of the CDR3 here. The listing skips clone size in some rows; elsewhere it reads once, few, many or a size class.

J,size,V,CDR3
TRBJ2-1,.,TRBV10-3,AITSGSYGNEQF
TRBJ2-7,once,TRBV28,ASSLSGTPYEQY
TRBJ2-3,.,TRBV30,AWSVPGGRTDTQY
TRBJ2-3,once,TRBV10-3,AISESRLAGNSDTQY
TRBJ1-2,.,TRBV2,ASSGQGNYGYT
TRBJ2-7,.,TRBV29-1,SVGLVPGQDVCEQY
TRBJ2-5,.,TRBV10-3,AISESQGAGVKTQY
TRBJ1-2,.,TRBV6-5,ASSPRQGPGGYT
TRBJ2-3,.,TRBV7-2,ASSLRDRARGTQY
TRBJ2-7,.,TRBV5-5,ASNDRGLGEQY
TRBJ2-1,.,TRBV29-1,SAGRAGEGYNEQF
TRBJ2-4,.,TRBV5-1,ASRARERGKNIQY
TRBJ2-7,.,TRBV18,ASSPDIASYEQY
TRBJ2-3,.,TRBV29-1,SVEAGGTDTQY
TRBJ1-2,.,TRBV6-1,ASGGAHGYT
TRBJ2-3,.,TRBV10-3,AIGLAGVGGPDTQY
TRBJ2-5,.,TRBV11-1,ASSASSGSWETQY
TRBJ2-2,.,TRBV7-6,ASSLLGGGELF
TRBJ1-2,.,TRBV7-9,SSSLSVLPHGYT
TRBJ2-1,few,TRBV28,ASRPQTSGRPGEQF
TRBJ1-2,.,TRBV28,AISPLTRGRYT
TRBJ1-2,once,TRBV19,ASSFSQGYT
TRBJ2-2,.,TRBV28,ASSFGWGGSGSGELF
TRBJ2-3,.,TRBV9,ASSLGGGSTDTQY
TRBJ2-5,.,TRBV28,ATRDRKKETQY
TRBJ2-7,few,TRBV27,ASSLTSGRIYEQY
TRBJ1-2,once,TRBV29-1,SVTDRGNYGYT
.,once,TRBV6-1,ASRETGSGVWYEQY
TRBJ1-1,once,TRBV16,ASSQSWASDTEAF
TRBJ1-1,.,TRBV11-2,ASSLEGGENTEAF
TRBJ2-3,.,TRBV9,ASSALAVSTDTQY
TRBJ2-3,few,TRBV7-2,ASSLPPRDRDY
TRBJ2-7,.,TRBV30,ARGQGAYEQY
TRBJ2-3,.,TRBV5-6,ASSLGGPDTQY
TRBJ2-7,.,TRBV11-3,ASSGSRGEGEQY
TRBJ2-1,.,TRBV5-4,ASSPRAGTGYNEQF
TRBJ2-7,.,TRBV5-4,ASSEGLAGRRSYEQY
TRBJ2-1,.,TRBV4-1,ASSGGTGVGDEQF
TRBJ2-7,once,TRBV7-2,ASRRGGSGSGYEQY
TRBJ2-3,once,TRBV5-1,ASSSGLVAGSSTDTQY
TRBJ2-1,.,TRBV11-1,ASSLSGVYEQF
TRBJ2-7,.,TRBV28,ASTPLGTSGGEPYEQY
TRBJ1-5,.,TRBV10-3,AISEVKSNQPQH
TRBJ1-1,.,TRBV6-6,ASTMSTEAF
TRBJ1-2,.,TRBV7-9,SSSETPGQGAHDYGYT
TRBJ2-7,.,TRBV7-8,ASSFLGTFTYEQH
TRBJ2-3,few,TRBV9,ASSVGLAGATDTQY
TRBJ2-1,few,TRBV2,ASLTQGVREQF